This passage covers 32 T cell receptor beta chains from one sample sequenced in a study of cytomegalovirus exposure and HLA in healthy donors. Researchers ran the PCR with 60 Vbeta and 13 Jbeta primers. Measured with immunoSEQ multiplex PCR; TCRdb has only the in-frame clones, and not every one. The sample has more than 150,000 clones, 75% to 90% seen once; the top ten hold approximately 6.3%. Sequenced: PBMCs. Source of these receptors: a man aged 35 to 55 in good health and CMV-seropositive.

The chain links TRBV5-1 to TRBJ2-1; maybe TRBD1 (5 bases). The germline gives CDR1 SGHRS, CDR2 YFSETQ. CDR3 size: 12 residues. Trimming shortened V by 0 bases and J by 9 bases, and 7 bases separated the two germline ends. The CDR3 nucleotides read TGCGCCAGCAGCTTGGAGGGGATTGAGCAGTTCTTC. Translation: CASSLEGIEQFF. The full variable domain, completed using reference TRBV5-1 and TRBJ2-1, is KAGVTQTPRYLIKTRGQQVTLSCSPISGHRSVSWYQQTPGQGLQFLFEYFSETQRNKGNFPGRFSGRQFSNSRSEMNVSTLELGDSALYLCASSLEGIEQFFGPGTRLTVL.

The chain uses TRBV27 and TRBJ1-4; weak D call: TRBD1 (5 bases). With 3 bases removed from V and 8 bases from J, the gap between germline ends came to 19 bases. The CDR3 contains 16 residues. Germline lookup yields CDR1 MNHEY and CDR2 SMNVEV (reference sequence). The CDR3 region has the DNA TGTGCCAGCAGTTTTTCCTCTTGGCCCCGACAGGAAAAACTGTTTTTT. Protein: CASSFSSWPRQEKLFF.

The chain carries TRBV10-3 and TRBJ1-1; 8 bases map to TRBD1. Trimming cost V 10 bases and J 4 bases; bases outside gene matches: 8. Germline lookup yields CDR1 ENHRY and CDR2 SYGVKD. This CDR3 has 13 amino acids. The CDR3 protein is CAKRQGLSTEAFF. DNA for the CDR3: TGTGCCAAACGACAGGGGCTGAGCACTGAAGCTTTCTTT.

The V gene is TRBV19, the J gene TRBJ1-6; 8 bases are a match to TRBD1. Germline V gene lookup returns CDR1 LNHDA and CDR2 SQIVND (reference sequence). The trim removed 6 bases at V and 0 bases at J, leaving 4 bases unmatched. There are 16 residues in the CDR3. DNA for the CDR3: TGTGCCAGTAGCAGGACAGGGAGCTCCTATAATTCACCCCTCCACTTT. Translated, it gives CASSRTGSSYNSPLHF.

This clone was recorded only once. V gene TRBV7-2 combines with J gene TRBJ2-7; perhaps TRBD1 as D (6 bases). Germline lookup yields CDR1 SGHTA and CDR2 FQGNSA. The CDR3 contains 13 residues. With 4 bases removed from V and 2 bases from J, the gap between germline ends came to 9 bases. The CDR3 bases are TGTGCCAGCAGCTACAGGGTGACCTACGAGCAGTACTTC. Translation gives CASSYRVTYEQYF.

This clone was counted only a few times. The V and J genes are TRBV4-2 and TRBJ1-2; TRBD1 is a possible D gene (6 bases). The CDR3 is made up of 15 amino acids. The V end lost 0 bases, the J end lost 8 bases, and 16 bases lay between the germline ends. Germline CDR1 and CDR2: LGHNA and YNFKEQ. The CDR3 coding sequence is TGTGCCAGCAGCCAAGAAGGCAGGGGAATGGGGGGCTACACCTTC. This gives the protein CASSQEGRGMGGYTF.

The rearrangement links TRBV19 to TRBJ1-2, with 9 bases matching TRBD1. The length of the CDR3 is 12 residues. CDR1 LNHDA and CDR2 SQIVND come from the germline V gene (reference sequence). The J segment lost 7 bases and the V segment lost 10 bases, leaving 7 bases of the junction unmatched. CDR3 nucleotides: TGTGCCACAGACAGGGGGGGAATTGGCTACACCTTC. Translated: CATDRGGIGYTF.

V is TRBV30 and J is TRBJ1-2; weak D call: TRBD1 (5 bases). Germline V gene sequence: CDR1 GTSNPN, CDR2 SVGIG (reference sequence). This CDR3 spans 15 amino acids. The V gene lost 5 bases and the J gene lost 0 bases, with 16 bases spanning the gap. CDR3 nucleotide sequence: TGTGCCTGGGCGGCCCACAGGAGAGCTAACTATGGCTACACCTTC. Translating it yields CAWAAHRRANYGYTF.

The J gene is TRBJ2-2, the V gene TRBV7-6, with 15 positions matching TRBD2. The length of the CDR3 is 18 residues. Looked up from germline, CDR1 is SGHVS and CDR2 is FNYEAQ. V lost 4 bases and J lost 4; bases outside the gene matches: 7. Written as DNA, the CDR3 is TGTGCCAGCAGCTCAGGACTAGCGGGGGGGCCTAGCACCGGGGAGCTGTTTTTT. Amino acids: CASSSGLAGGPSTGELFF.

Here the CDR3 reads CSVESGQYF. The CDR3 DNA follows: TGCAGCGTTGAATCAGGGCAGTATTTT. This chain links TRBV29-1 with TRBJ2-3, with D unclear. The CDR3 consists of 9 residues. Germline V lookup: CDR1 SQVTM, CDR2 ANQGSEA. V lost 2 bases and J lost 11, with 5 bases in between.

The gene calls are TRBV19 and TRBJ2-5; D unclear. This CDR3 has 14 amino acids. The V end was cut by 6 bases, the J end by 0 bases, with 11 bases between. Germline CDR1 is LNHDA and CDR2 is SQIVND (reference sequence). The CDR3, as DNA: TGTGCCAGTAGCACACGCGGCTACCAAGAGACCCAGTACTTC. Translation gives CASSTRGYQETQYF.

The rearrangement links TRBV19 to TRBJ2-7; 16 nucleotides match TRBD2. V lost 3 bases to trimming and J lost 8 bases; unmatched junction nucleotides: 7. CDR3 length equals 16 residues. The germline V gene has CDR1 LNHDA and CDR2 SQIVND (reference sequence). CDR3 nucleotides: TGTGCCAGTAGTATTGGGACTAGCGGGGGGGCCGGTAAGCAGTACTTC. Its translation is CASSIGTSGGAGKQYF.

J is TRBJ1-6 and V is TRBV2; no clear D. The length of the CDR3 is 12 residues. Between the trimmed V and J ends, which lost 6 bases and 7 bases, there was a span of 7 bases. CDR1 and CDR2 from the germline V gene are SNHLY and FYNNEI. The CDR3 DNA is TGTGCCAGCAGCACAAGAAATTCACCCCTCCACTTT. Translating gives CASSTRNSPLHF.

The chain has TRBV5-1 and TRBJ1-4; 8 bases are a match to TRBD1. V shed 0 bases and J 6 bases; nucleotides not matched to a gene: 4. Germline loops: CDR1 SGHRS, CDR2 YFSETQ. This CDR3 is built from 15 residues. CDR3 region: CASSLVGQGDEKLFF. The CDR3 coding sequence is TGCGCCAGCAGCTTGGTCGGACAGGGTGATGAAAAACTGTTTTTT.

The V and J genes are TRBV9 and TRBJ2-7; 12 bases are a match to TRBD1. V was clipped by 3 bases and J by 4 bases; unmatched bases: 8. This CDR3 is 16 amino acids long. Germline V lookup: CDR1 SGDLS, CDR2 YYNGEE. The CDR3 region has the DNA TGTGCCAGCAGCGAGGTACCGGGACAGGGGGCTTACGAGCAGTACTTC. Protein sequence: CASSEVPGQGAYEQYF.

The chain recombines TRBV2 with TRBJ1-5, with TRBD1 as a possible D gene (6 bases). Trimming stripped 4 bases from V and 6 bases from J, with 16 bases between. CDR1 SNHLY and CDR2 FYNNEI come from the germline V gene. The CDR3 is 15 amino acids. The CDR3 DNA is TGTGCCAGCAGTGGGGCTCCGGGACAAGGTCAGCCCCAGCATTTT. Amino acids: CASSGAPGQGQPQHF.

The chain employs TRBV6-1 and TRBJ2-7, with D uncertain. The CDR3 is 12 residues long. From germline, CDR1 is MNHNS and CDR2 SASEGT. V lost 5 bases, J lost 4 bases, and 9 bases lay in between. CDR3 nucleotides: TGTGCCAGCAGTATAGACTCGTACGAGCAGTACTTC. Its translation is CASSIDSYEQYF.

V and J are TRBV2 and TRBJ1-5; no reliable D call. Trimming removed 7 bases at V and 3 bases at J, with 13 bases between. The CDR3 extends over 14 amino acids. Germline CDR1 is SNHLY and CDR2 is FYNNEI. CDR3 DNA sequence: TGTGCCAGCAAGGAGGAGAGCTTCAATCAGCCCCAGCATTTT. This encodes CASKEESFNQPQHF.

V gene TRBV27 combines with J gene TRBJ2-7; 10 nucleotides match TRBD1. This CDR3 has 17 amino acids. Germline V lookup: CDR1 MNHEY, CDR2 SMNVEV (reference sequence). Trimming cost V 3 bases and J 5 bases; bases outside gene matches: 13. CDR3 residues: CASSFETPGQGTHEQYF. The CDR3 nucleotides are TGTGCCAGCAGTTTTGAAACACCGGGACAGGGGACCCACGAGCAGTACTTC.

This rearrangement joins TRBV28 to TRBJ1-5; D might be TRBD1 (5 bases). There are 15 residues in the CDR3. CDR1 MDHEN and CDR2 SYDVKM come from the germline V gene. Deletions cut 11 bases from V and 5 bases from J, with 22 bases between. The DNA of the CDR3 is TGTGCCGCTTCTCCTCAGGGAGGTCAGGATCAGCCCCAGCATTTT. Amino acids: CAASPQGGQDQPQHF.

The chain links TRBV19 to TRBJ2-3; possibly TRBD1 for D (7 bases). Germline V gene sequence: CDR1 LNHDA, CDR2 SQIVND (reference sequence). CDR3 length: 14 residues. V dropped 10 bases and J dropped 5 bases, with 19 bases sitting between them. The CDR3 region is CATRRGDREDTQYF. The CDR3, as DNA: TGTGCCACCAGAAGGGGGGACAGAGAAGATACGCAGTATTTT.

The V call is TRBV7-9, the J call TRBJ2-1, with D uncertain. Trimming cost V 3 bases and J 10 bases, with 10 bases left between them. Germline assignment: CDR1 SEHNR and CDR2 FQNEAQ (reference sequence). The CDR3 runs to 12 residues. The CDR3 reads CASSFQGAEQFF. The CDR3 nucleotides read TGTGCCAGCAGCTTTCAAGGAGCAGAGCAGTTCTTC.

In its sample, this clone was seen a few times. The chain joins TRBV5-4 to TRBJ2-3; 11 positions agree with TRBD2. There are 16 residues in the CDR3. V dropped 5 bases and J dropped 2; count of bases not matched to a gene: 7. Germline V gene data show CDR1 as SGHNT and CDR2 as YYREEE (reference sequence). The DNA for the CDR3 is TGTGCCAGCAGTCTACTAGCGGGGGTTTCCACAGATACGCAGTATTTT. Amino acid sequence: CASSLLAGVSTDTQYF. Full variable domain (outside the CDR3, taken from reference TRBV5-4 and TRBJ2-3): ETGVTQSPTHLIKTRGQQVTLRCSSQSGHNTVSWYQQALGQGPQFIFQYYREEENGRGNFPPRFSGLQFPNYSSELNVNALELDDSALYLCASSLLAGVSTDTQYFGPGTRLTVL.

CDR3: CASSDPTGLGETQYF. The CDR3 DNA follows: TGTGCCAGCAGTGACCCCACAGGGTTGGGAGAGACCCAGTACTTC. The chain combines TRBV25-1 with TRBJ2-5; TRBD1 is a possible D gene (6 bases). Trimming took 3 bases from V and 4 from J, leaving 15 bases between them. Germline V gene data show CDR1 as MGHDK and CDR2 as SYGVNS. The CDR3 length is 15 residues.

This clone was seen a single time. The CDR3 DNA follows: TGTGCCAGCAGCGTAGGAACAGGCTCGAACACCGGGGAGCTGTTTTTT. Its protein product is CASSVGTGSNTGELFF. The chain combines TRBV9 with TRBJ2-2, with a possible D match to TRBD1 (5 bases). Germline V CDR1 and CDR2: SGDLS, YYNGEE. The CDR3 runs to 16 residues. V was shortened by 0 bases and J by 0 bases, with 9 bases between the two germline ends.

This chain links TRBV19 with TRBJ2-5; 9 nucleotides align to TRBD1. J was trimmed by 4 bases and V by 3 bases; bases with no gene match: 9. The CDR3 extends over 16 amino acids. Germline CDR1 reads LNHDA; CDR2 reads SQIVND (reference sequence). The CDR3 reads CASSILGQGRRETQYF. DNA of the CDR3: TGTGCCAGTAGTATTCTCGGACAGGGGCGCAGAGAGACCCAGTACTTC. Filled out from reference TRBV19 and TRBJ2-5, the complete variable domain reads DGGITQSPKYLFRKEGQNVTLSCEQNLNHDAMYWYRQDPGQGLRLIYYSQIVNDFQKGDIAEGYSVSREKKESFPLTVTSAQKNPTAFYLCASSILGQGRRETQYFGPGTRLLVL.

The chain links TRBV7-2 to TRBJ2-5, with TRBD2 matching over 10 bases. The J segment lost 5 bases and the V segment lost 2 bases, leaving 11 bases of the junction unmatched. The CDR3 spans 17 residues. In germline, CDR1 is SGHTA, CDR2 FQGNSA. CDR3 DNA: TGTGCCAGCAGCTTACGAGCGGGGGGGCTGGATGAGGAGACCCAGTACTTC. Protein sequence: CASSLRAGGLDEETQYF.

V usage is TRBV19 and J usage is TRBJ2-7; 9 bases are shared with TRBD1. The ends lost 8 bases at V and 1 base at J; junction bases unmatched: 6. This CDR3 contains 14 residues. Per the germline V gene, CDR1 is LNHDA and CDR2 is SQIVND (reference sequence). CDR3 protein: CASADRGESYEQYF. The CDR3 region has the DNA TGTGCCAGTGCCGACAGGGGGGAGTCCTACGAGCAGTACTTC.

V usage is TRBV2 and J usage is TRBJ2-3; the match to TRBD2 covers 7 bases. CDR3 length: 15 amino acids. CDR1 and CDR2 (germline): SNHLY, FYNNEI. V lost 3 bases, J lost 1 base, and 4 bases stayed unmatched. CDR3 bases: TGTGCCAGCAGTGAGCGACGGGGGGGCACAGATACGCAGTATTTT. As protein: CASSERRGGTDTQYF.

In the case of this clone: One junction end does not reproduce the germline sequence, and a read error may be involved. The chain is built from TRBV7-9 and TRBJ2-4; 7 bases match TRBD2. The CDR3 is 12 residues long. Germline V CDR1 and CDR2: SEHNR, FQNEAQ (reference sequence). In DNA, the CDR3 is TGTTCCAGCAGGCCTAGCGGAAACATTCAGTACTTC. Residues: CSSRPSGNIQYF.

The rearrangement links TRBV6-1 to TRBJ2-3; 8 nucleotides match TRBD1. CDR1 is MNHNS, CDR2 SASEGT, per germline. CDR3 length: 15 amino acids. Trimming took 4 bases from V and 5 from J; bases not matched to a gene: 8. This CDR3 is CASSGRDRLKDTQYF. CDR3 nucleotides: TGTGCCAGCAGTGGACGGGACAGGCTAAAAGATACGCAGTATTTT.

The table lists this clone with a few counts. Other DNA sequences within the sample encode an identical CDR3. The chain uses TRBV7-6 and TRBJ2-2; 11 nucleotides match TRBD1. Germline CDR1 SGHVS, CDR2 FNYEAQ. This CDR3 spans 15 amino acids. Germline trimming cut 5 bases from V and 5 bases from J; bases unmatched to any gene: 4. The CDR3 loop reads CASSPGTGGTGELFF. The CDR3 coding sequence is TGTGCCAGCAGCCCCGGGACAGGGGGAACCGGGGAGCTGTTTTTT. Supplemented by reference TRBV7-6 and TRBJ2-2, the full variable domain reads GAGVSQSPRYKVTKRGQDVALRCDPISGHVSLYWYRQALGQGPEFLTYFNYEAQQDKSGLPNDRFSAERPEGSISTLTIQRTEQRDSAMYRCASSPGTGGTGELFFGEGSRLTVL.